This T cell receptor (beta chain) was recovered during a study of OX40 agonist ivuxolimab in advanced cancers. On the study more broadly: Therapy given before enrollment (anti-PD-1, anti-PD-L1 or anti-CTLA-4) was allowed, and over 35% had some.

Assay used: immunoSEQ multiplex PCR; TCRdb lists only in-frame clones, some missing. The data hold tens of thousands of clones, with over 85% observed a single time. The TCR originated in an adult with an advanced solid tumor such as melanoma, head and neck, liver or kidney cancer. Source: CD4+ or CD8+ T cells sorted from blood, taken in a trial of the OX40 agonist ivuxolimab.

The CDR3 loop reads CASPYGHIKETQYF. For the CDR3, the DNA is TGTGCCAGCCCTTATGGGCATATTAAAGAGACCCAGTACTTC. This sequence joins TRBV27 and TRBJ2-5, with no clear D. In germline, CDR1 is MNHEY, CDR2 SMNVEV (reference sequence). This CDR3 region has 14 residues. The V end lost 8 bases, the J end lost 3 bases, and 16 bases lay between the germline ends.